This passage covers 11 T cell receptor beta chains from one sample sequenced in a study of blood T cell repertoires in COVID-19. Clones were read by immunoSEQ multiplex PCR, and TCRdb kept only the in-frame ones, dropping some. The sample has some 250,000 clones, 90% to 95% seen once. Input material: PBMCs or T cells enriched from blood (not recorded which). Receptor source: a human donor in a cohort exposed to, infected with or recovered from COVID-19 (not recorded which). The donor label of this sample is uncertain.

The CDR3 bases are TGCGCCAGCAGCCGACCGGGACAGGGGAATCAGCCCCAGCATTTT. Protein: CASSRPGQGNQPQHF. V gene TRBV4-1 combines with J gene TRBJ1-5; 10 nucleotides align to TRBD1. The junction had 4 bases not matched to a gene; V was cut back by 4 bases and J by 4 bases. The CDR3 is made up of 15 amino acids. Germline CDR1 MGHRA, CDR2 YSYEKL.

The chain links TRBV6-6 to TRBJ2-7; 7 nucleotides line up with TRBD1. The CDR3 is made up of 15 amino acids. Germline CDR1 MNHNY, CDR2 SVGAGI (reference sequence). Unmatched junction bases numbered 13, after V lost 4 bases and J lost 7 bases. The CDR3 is CASSLTGQKPSEQYF. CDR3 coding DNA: TGTGCCAGCAGTTTAACGGGACAGAAACCCTCGGAGCAGTACTTC.

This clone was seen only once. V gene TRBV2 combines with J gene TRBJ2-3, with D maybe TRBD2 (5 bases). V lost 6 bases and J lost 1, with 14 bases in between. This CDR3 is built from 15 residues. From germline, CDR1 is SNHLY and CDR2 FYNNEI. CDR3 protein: CASRTGWKGTDTQYF. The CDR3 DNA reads TGTGCCAGCAGGACGGGGTGGAAGGGCACAGATACGCAGTATTTT.

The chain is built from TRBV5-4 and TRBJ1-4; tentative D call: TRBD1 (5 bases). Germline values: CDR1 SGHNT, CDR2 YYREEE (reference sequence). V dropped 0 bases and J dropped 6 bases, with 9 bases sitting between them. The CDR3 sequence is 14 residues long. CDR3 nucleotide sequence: TGTGCCAGCAGCTTGGGGACATCAGATGAAAAACTGTTTTTT. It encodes CASSLGTSDEKLFF.

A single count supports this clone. The CDR3 coding sequence is TGTGCCAGCAGCTTCACCGGGACAGGGGTTAACTATGGCTACACCTTC. This gives the protein CASSFTGTGVNYGYTF. The chain is built from TRBV5-6 and TRBJ1-2; TRBD1 aligns across 10 bases. Germline CDR1 reads SGHDT; CDR2 reads YYEEEE. The CDR3 totals 16 residues. The V and J ends lost 2 bases and 1 base, in that order; junction bases with no gene match: 5. Full variable domain (missing parts from reference TRBV5-6 and TRBJ1-2): DAGVTQSPTHLIKTRGQQVTLRCSPKSGHDTVSWYQQALGQGPQFIFQYYEEEERQRGNFPDRFSGHQFPNYSSELNVNALLLGDSALYLCASSFTGTGVNYGYTFGSGTRLTVV.

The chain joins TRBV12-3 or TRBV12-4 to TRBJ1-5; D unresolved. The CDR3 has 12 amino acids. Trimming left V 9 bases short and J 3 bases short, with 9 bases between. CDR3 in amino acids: CASGTVNQPQHF. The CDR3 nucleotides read TGTGCCAGTGGTACAGTCAATCAGCCCCAGCATTTT.

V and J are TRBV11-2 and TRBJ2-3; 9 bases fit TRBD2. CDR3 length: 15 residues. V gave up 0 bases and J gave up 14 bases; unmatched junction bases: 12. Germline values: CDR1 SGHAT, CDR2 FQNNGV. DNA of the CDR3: TGTGCCAGCAGCTTAGAGACTAGCGGTTCCTTGGGGGTGTATTTT. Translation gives CASSLETSGSLGVYF.

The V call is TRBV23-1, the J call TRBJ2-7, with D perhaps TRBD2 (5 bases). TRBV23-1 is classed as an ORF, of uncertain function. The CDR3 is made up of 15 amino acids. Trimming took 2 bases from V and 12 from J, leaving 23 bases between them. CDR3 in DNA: TGCGCCAGCAGTCAAAGGTTGGCAGATCCAGCTGAGGGGTACTTC. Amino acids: CASSQRLADPAEGYF.

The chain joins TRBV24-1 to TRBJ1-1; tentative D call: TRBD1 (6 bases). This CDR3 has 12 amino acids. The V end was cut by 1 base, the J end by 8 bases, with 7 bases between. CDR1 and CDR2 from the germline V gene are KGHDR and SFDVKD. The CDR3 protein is CATSDLGQEAFF. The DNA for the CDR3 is TGTGCCACCAGTGATTTAGGACAGGAAGCTTTCTTT.

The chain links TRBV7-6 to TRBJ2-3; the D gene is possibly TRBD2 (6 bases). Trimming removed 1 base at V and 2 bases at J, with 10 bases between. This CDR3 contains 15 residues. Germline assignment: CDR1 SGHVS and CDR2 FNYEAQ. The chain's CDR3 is CASSLVERATDTQYF. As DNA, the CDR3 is TGTGCCAGCAGCTTAGTTGAGCGGGCCACAGATACGCAGTATTTT.

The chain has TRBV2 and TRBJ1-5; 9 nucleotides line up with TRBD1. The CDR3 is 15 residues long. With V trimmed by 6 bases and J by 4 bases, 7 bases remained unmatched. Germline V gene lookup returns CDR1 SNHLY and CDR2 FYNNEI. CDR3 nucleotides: TGTGCCAGCAGGGGATGGGACAGGGAGAATCAGCCCCAGCATTTT. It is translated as CASRGWDRENQPQHF.